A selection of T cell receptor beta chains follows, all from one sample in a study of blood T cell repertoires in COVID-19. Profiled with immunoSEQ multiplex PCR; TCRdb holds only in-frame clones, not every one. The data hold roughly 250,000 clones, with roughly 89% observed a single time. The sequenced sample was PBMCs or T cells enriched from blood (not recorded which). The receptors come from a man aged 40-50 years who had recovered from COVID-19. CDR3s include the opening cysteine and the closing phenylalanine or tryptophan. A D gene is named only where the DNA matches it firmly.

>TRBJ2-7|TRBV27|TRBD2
CASSKREGRYEQYF
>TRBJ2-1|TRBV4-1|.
CASSPSSGFKAYNEQFF
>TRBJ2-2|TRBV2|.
CASSDRRGDTGELFF
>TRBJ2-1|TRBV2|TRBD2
CASSQTSGRVNNEQFF
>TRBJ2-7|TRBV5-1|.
CASSNPGGAYEQYF
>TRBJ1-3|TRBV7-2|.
CASSLQGRSGNTIYF
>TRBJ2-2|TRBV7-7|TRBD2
CASSPGTSGRESNTGELFF
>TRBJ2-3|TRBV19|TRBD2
CASSIWAGVPADTQYF
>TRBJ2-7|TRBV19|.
CASSIPGSYEQYF
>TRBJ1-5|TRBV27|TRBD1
CASRYSGTGVSNQPQHF
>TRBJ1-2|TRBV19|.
CASSMVATYGYTF
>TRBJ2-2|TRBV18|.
CASRIPGTNTGELFF
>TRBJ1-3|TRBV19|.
CASSNPGEGSGNTIYF
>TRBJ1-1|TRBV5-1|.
CASRLGLAEAFF
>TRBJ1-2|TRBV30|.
CAWGRDNLLLGTF
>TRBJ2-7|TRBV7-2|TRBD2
CASSPIAGGFDSYEQYF
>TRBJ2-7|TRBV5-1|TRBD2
CARLELAVVTVCHEQYF
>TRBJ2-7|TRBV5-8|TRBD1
CASSLAMAGGSYEQYF
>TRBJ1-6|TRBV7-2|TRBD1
CASSAQGDNSPLHF
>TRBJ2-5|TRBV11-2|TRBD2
CASSSLRLAGQETQYF
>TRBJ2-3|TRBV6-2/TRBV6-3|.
CASSRADTQYF
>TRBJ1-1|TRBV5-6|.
CASSLRDQYEKSEAFF
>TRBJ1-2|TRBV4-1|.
CASSQDWQANYGYTF
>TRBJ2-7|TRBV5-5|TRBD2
CASSATGTTAIYEQYF
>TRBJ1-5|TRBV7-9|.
CASSLGQFSNQPQHF
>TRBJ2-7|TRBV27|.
CASSLGGGLSYEQYF
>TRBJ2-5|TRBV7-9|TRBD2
CASSSPGLAGTIQETQYF
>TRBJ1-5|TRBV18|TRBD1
CASSRGQDDQPQHF
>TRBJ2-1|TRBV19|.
CASSFDGLKVF
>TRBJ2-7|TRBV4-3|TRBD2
CASSQVLLAGVYEQYF
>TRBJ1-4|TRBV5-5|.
CASSLVTGDEKLFF
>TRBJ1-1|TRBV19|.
CASSLQGLNTEAFF
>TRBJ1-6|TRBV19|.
CASNIAGRNNSPLHF
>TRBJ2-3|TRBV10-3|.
CAISEASRGFTNTDTQYF
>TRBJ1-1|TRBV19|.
CASSRDDRRNTEAFF
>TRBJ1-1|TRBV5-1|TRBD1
CASSLQGMNTEAFF
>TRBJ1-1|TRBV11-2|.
CASSWGSGAFF
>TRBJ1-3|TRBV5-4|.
CASSLPHAAGSGNTIYF
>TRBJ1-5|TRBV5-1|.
CASSPWGQNNQPQHF
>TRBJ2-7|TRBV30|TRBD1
CAWTSGTGYEDEQYF
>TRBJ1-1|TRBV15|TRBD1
CATSTRDRGTEAFF
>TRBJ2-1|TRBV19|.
CASSISRYNEQFF
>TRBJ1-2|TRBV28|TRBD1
CASSPLGTGFSLVHTF
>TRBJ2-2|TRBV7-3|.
CASSLLMGATGELFF
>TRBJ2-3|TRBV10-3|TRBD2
CAILAGGSTDTQYF
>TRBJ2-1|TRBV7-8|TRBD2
CASSLGTSGKLSYNEQFF
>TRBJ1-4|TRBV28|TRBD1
CASIRPGQGHEKLFF
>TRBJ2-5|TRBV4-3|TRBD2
CASSQENGHEIGLAGETQYF
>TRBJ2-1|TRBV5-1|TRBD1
CASSLLRQGMNNEQFF
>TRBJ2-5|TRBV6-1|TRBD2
CASSELAGGPETQYF
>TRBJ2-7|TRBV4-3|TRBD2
CASSQDSTSGRQYF
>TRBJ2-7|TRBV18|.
CASSPVLRETYEQYF
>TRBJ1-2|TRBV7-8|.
CASSLETGIYGYTF
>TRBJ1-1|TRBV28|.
CASSPGGMNTEAFF
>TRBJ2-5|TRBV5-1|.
CANIRGTQYF
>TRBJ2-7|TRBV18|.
CASSQLNYEQYF
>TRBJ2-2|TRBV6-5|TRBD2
CASSLAGANGELFF
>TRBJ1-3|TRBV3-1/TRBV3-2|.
CASSRDSSGNTIYF
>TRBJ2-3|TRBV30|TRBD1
CAYQTGADTQYF
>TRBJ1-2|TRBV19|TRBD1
CASSIGIGQERTETTYFSSGYTF